Given below is one T cell receptor beta chain in context. These data belong to a study of blood T cell repertoires in COVID-19. Across the whole study: Acute-phase and convalescent COVID-19 samples originated in the United States, Italy and Spain.

Trimming took 6 bases from V and 3 from J; bases not matched to a gene: 7. Germline V gene data show CDR1 as SNHLY and CDR2 as FYNNEI. The CDR3 runs 16 residues. The method was immunoSEQ multiplex PCR; TCRdb's version includes in-frame clones alone and lacks a portion of them. The sample lists 250,000 to 350,000 clones, 75% to 90% seen once, with around 3% in the top ten. The chain has TRBV2 and TRBJ2-1; 11 nucleotides agree with TRBD2. Sample: peripheral blood. This TCR was sampled from a woman in her 30s with active or convalescent COVID-19. The CDR3 DNA reads TGTGCCAGCAGGAGTAGCGGGGGGGCCTTCTACAATGAGCAGTTCTTC. Amino acid sequence: CASRSSGGAFYNEQFF.